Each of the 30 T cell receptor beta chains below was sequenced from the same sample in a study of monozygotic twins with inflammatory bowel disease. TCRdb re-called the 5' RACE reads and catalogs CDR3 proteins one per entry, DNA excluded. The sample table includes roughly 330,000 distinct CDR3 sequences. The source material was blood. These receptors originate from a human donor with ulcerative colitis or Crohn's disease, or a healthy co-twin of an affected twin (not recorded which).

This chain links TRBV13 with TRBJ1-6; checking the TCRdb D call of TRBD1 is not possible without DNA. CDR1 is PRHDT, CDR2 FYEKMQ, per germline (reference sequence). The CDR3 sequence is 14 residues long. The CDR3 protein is CASREGVSNSPLHF.

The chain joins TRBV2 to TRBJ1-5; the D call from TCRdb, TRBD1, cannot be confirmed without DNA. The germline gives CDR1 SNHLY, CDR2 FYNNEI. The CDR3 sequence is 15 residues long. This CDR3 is CASSRDRGSNQPQHF.

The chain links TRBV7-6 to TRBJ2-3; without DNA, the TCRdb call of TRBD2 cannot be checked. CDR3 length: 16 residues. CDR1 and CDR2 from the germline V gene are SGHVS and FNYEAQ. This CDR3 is CASSPNSGVGTDTQYF.

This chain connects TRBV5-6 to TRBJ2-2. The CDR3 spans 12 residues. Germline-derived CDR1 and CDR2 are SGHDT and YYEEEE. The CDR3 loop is CASSRMAGELFF.

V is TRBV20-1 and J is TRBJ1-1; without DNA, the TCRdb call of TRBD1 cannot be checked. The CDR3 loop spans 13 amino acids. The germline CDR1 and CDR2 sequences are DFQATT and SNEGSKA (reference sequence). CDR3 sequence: CSAIIPPYTEAFF.

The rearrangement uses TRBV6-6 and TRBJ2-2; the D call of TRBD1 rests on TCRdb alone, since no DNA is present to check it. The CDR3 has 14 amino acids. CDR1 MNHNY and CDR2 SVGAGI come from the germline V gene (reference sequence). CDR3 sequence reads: CASSTGSGTGELFF.

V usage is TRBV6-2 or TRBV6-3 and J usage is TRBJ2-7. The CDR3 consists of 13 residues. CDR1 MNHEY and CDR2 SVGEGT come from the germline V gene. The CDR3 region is CASRVTIQSEQYF.

The CDR3 sequence is CASNQGTLKAEKLFF. The rearrangement joins TRBV4-1 to TRBJ1-4. This CDR3 is built from 15 residues. Germline CDR1 MGHRA, CDR2 YSYEKL.

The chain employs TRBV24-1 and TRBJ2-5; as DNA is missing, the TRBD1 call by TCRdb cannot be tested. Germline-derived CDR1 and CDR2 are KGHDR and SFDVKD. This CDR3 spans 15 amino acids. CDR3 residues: CATSEGGGAGETQYF.

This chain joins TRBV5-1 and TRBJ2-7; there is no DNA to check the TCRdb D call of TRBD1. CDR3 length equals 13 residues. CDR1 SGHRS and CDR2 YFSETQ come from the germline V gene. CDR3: CASSLGQPDEQYF.

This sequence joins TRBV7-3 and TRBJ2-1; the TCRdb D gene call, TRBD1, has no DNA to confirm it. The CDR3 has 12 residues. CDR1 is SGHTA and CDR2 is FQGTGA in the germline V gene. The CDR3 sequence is CASSPRQGEQFF.

This CDR3 reads CSAREVHSNQPQHF. The rearrangement uses TRBV20-1 and TRBJ1-5. The CDR3 totals 14 residues. Germline-derived CDR1 and CDR2 are DFQATT and SNEGSKA (reference sequence).

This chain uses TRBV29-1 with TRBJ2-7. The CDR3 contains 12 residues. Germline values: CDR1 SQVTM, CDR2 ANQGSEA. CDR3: CSVRKSVYEQYF.

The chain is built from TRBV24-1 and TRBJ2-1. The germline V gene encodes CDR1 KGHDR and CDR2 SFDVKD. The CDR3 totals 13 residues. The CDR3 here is CATPGGAYNEQFF.

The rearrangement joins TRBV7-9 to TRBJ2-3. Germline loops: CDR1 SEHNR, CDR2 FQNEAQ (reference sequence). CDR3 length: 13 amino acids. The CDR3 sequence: CASSQSRPDTQYF. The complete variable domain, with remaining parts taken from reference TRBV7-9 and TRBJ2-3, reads DTGVSQNPRHKITKRGQNVTFRCDPISEHNRLYWYRQTLGQGPEFLTYFQNEAQLEKSRLLSDRFSAERPKGSFSTLEIQRTEQGDSAMYLCASSQSRPDTQYFGPGTRLTVL.

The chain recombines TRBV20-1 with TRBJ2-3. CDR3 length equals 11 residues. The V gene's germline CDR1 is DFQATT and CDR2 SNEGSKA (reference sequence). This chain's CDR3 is CSALIADTQYF.

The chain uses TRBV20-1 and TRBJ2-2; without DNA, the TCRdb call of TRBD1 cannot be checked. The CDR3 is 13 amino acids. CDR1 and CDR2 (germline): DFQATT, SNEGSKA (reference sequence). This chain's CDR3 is CSAALWGTGELFF.

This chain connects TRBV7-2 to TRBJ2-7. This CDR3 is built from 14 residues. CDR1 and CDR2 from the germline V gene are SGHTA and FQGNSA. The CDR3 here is CASSSLNRGTEQYF.

The CDR3 sequence is CASSSGGVYGYTF. The rearrangement links TRBV7-9 to TRBJ1-2. The CDR3 has 13 residues. CDR1 is SEHNR and CDR2 is FQNEAQ in the germline V gene (reference sequence).

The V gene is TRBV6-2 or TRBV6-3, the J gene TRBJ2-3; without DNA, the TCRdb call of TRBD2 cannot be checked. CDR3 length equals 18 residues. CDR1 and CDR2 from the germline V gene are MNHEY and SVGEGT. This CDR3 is CASSYSWTSGGETDTQYF.

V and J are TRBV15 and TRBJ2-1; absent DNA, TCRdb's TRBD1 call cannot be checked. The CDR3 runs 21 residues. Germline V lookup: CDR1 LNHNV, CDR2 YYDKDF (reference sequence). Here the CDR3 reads CATSRDGDIPPKFFLGNEQFF.

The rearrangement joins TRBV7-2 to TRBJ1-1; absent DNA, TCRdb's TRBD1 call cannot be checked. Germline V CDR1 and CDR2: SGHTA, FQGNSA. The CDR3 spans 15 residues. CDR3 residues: CASSLLTGGFGEAFF.

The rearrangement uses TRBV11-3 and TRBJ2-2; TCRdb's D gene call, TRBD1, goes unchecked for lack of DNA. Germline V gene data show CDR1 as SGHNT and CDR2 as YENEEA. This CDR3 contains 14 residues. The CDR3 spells CASSYLGDTGELFF.

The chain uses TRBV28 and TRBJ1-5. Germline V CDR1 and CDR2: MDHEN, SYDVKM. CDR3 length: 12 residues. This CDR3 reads CASSSGDQPQHF.

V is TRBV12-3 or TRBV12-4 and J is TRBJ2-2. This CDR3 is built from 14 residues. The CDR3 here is CASRGRSNTGELFF.

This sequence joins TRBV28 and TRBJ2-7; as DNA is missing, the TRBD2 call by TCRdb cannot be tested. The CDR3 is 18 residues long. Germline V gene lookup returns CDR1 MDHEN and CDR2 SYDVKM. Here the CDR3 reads CASRRSRGVTASSYEQYF.

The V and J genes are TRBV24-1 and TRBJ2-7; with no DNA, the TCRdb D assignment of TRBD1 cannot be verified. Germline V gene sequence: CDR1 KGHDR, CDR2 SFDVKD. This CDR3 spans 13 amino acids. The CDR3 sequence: CATRGQGYYEQYF.

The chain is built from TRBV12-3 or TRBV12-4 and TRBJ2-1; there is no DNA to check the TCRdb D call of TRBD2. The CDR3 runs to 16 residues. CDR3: CASSLGGSGSSVEQFF.

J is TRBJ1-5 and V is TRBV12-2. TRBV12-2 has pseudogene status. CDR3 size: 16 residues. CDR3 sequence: CASRLALESLNQPQHF.

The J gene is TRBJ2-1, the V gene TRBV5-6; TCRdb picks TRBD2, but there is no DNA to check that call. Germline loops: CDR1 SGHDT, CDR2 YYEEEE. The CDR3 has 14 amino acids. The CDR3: CASDTSLPNNEQFF.